A single sample gave rise to the 22 T cell receptor beta chains below, sequenced in a study of post-analysis software for immune sequencing data. Sequencing libraries made from TCR beta cDNA carried unique molecular identifiers. TCRdb called the PCR reads again in MiXCR, with one record for every CDR3 protein. Altogether approximately 260,000 distinct CDR3 sequences are present, 35% to 45% being singletons, with the ten largest covering roughly 4.8%. The antigens for these receptors are not known. Study-wide results and limits: Controls showed lower frequencies than patients for 5 or 6 TRBV segments, and TRBV5-6, TRBV5-1 and TRBV20-1 were among these.

Input material: blood. The receptor set was obtained from a girl aged 10 to 17 with multiple sclerosis.

In this sample, this clonotype turned up many times. The V gene is TRBV28, the J gene TRBJ1-4, with 7 bases aligning to TRBD1. Per the germline V gene, CDR1 is MDHEN and CDR2 is SYDVKM. The CDR3 totals 16 residues. The V segment lost 7 bases and the J segment 0 bases; nucleotides outside the gene matches: 8. The CDR3 sequence is CASNPTGPATNEKLFF. CDR3 bases: TGTGCCAGCAACCCGACAGGGCCGGCAACTAATGAAAAACTGTTTTTT.

This clonotype was counted only a few times. The chain links TRBV6-5 to TRBJ2-7; 7 bases align to TRBD1. This CDR3 is built from 15 residues. The germline V gene has CDR1 MNHEY and CDR2 SVGAGI. With 5 bases clipped from V and 7 bases from J, the junction kept 14 bases outside the gene matches. The CDR3, as DNA: TGTGCCAGCAGTGCCGGGACAGCAACCTACAATGAGCAGTACGTC. It specifies CASSAGTATYNEQYV.

This clonotype was counted ten times or more. V usage is TRBV9 and J usage is TRBJ2-1, with a tentative D call TRBD1 (5 bases). This CDR3 is 15 amino acids long. V lost 0 bases and J 7 bases, leaving 14 bases between the germline ends. Looked up from germline, CDR1 is SGDLS and CDR2 is YYNGEE. CDR3 coding DNA: TGTGCCAGCAGCGTAGTAGGGGCCCCATCTAATGAGCAGTTCTTC. Encoded protein: CASSVVGAPSNEQFF.

V usage is TRBV6-6 and J usage is TRBJ1-5; no definite D call. In germline, CDR1 is MNHNY, CDR2 SVGAGI (reference sequence). V lost 2 bases and J 0 bases, leaving 8 bases between the germline ends. The CDR3 runs 15 residues. The CDR3 region is CASSYEDTSNQPQHF. Written as DNA, the CDR3 is TGTGCCAGCAGTTACGAAGATACTAGCAATCAGCCCCAGCATTTT.

The J gene is TRBJ2-2, the V gene TRBV27; possibly TRBD1 for D (6 bases). Germline V gene sequence: CDR1 MNHEY, CDR2 SMNVEV (reference sequence). CDR3 length: 16 residues. V lost 6 bases, J lost 0 bases, and 14 bases lay in between. As DNA, the CDR3 is TGTGCCAGCAGCCCGGGACATACCGCGAACACCGGGGAGCTGTTTTTT. It codes for CASSPGHTANTGELFF.

This chain uses TRBV28 with TRBJ2-5; weak D call: TRBD2 (5 bases). This CDR3 contains 15 residues. The V and J ends lost 8 bases and 2 bases respectively, with 18 bases between them. CDR1 and CDR2 from the germline V gene are MDHEN and SYDVKM. The DNA of the CDR3 is TGTGCCAGCGCACGACGGACCCCGGGGCAAGAGACCCAGTACTTC. Translation gives CASARRTPGQETQYF. Using reference TRBV28 and TRBJ2-5 for the parts outside the CDR3, the full variable domain is DVKVTQSSRYLVKRTGEKVFLECVQDMDHENMFWYRQDPGLGLRLIYFSYDVKMKEKGDIPEGYSVSREKKERFSLILESASTNQTSMYLCASARRTPGQETQYFGPGTRLLVL.

The gene calls are TRBV29-1 and TRBJ2-5; no clear D. CDR3 length equals 13 residues. Germline V CDR1 and CDR2: SQVTM, ANQGSEA. Trimming removed 1 base at V and 5 bases at J, with 11 bases between. DNA of the CDR3: TGCAGCGTTGAAGGACCAACCCGGGAGACCCAGTACTTC. Residues: CSVEGPTRETQYF.

This clonotype was detected many times. The CDR3 DNA reads TGTGCCAGCAGTTCAGCGACAGGAAGAGAGACCCAGTACTTC. Translation gives CASSSATGRETQYF. V usage is TRBV12-3 or TRBV12-4 and J usage is TRBJ2-5; the D gene is possibly TRBD1 (6 bases). With 4 bases removed from V and 4 bases from J, the gap between germline ends came to 13 bases. The CDR3 has 14 residues.

The chain carries TRBV28 and TRBJ1-1; D perhaps matches TRBD1 (6 bases). V lost 5 bases and J lost 0, with 13 bases in between. The CDR3 totals 15 residues. Looked up from germline, CDR1 is MDHEN and CDR2 is SYDVKM. The CDR3 is CASSTQGDVNTEAFF. The CDR3 nucleotides are TGTGCCAGCAGTACACAGGGTGATGTGAACACTGAAGCTTTCTTT.

The chain couples TRBV10-3 to TRBJ2-6; TRBD2 matches 8 bases. V shed 6 bases, J shed 0 bases, and the junction held 1 base outside the gene matches. In germline, CDR1 is ENHRY, CDR2 SYGVKD. The CDR3 runs 15 residues. The CDR3 spells CAISGRASGANVLTF. CDR3 DNA: TGTGCCATCAGCGGGAGGGCCTCTGGGGCCAACGTCCTGACTTTC.

This clonotype was counted many times. The rearrangement uses TRBV11-2 and TRBJ2-1; tentatively, D is TRBD2 (6 bases). Germline loops: CDR1 SGHAT, CDR2 FQNNGV. V was clipped by 5 bases and J by 2 bases, with 13 bases between them. The CDR3 sequence is 15 residues long. The CDR3 here is CASSLRVAAYNEQFF. In DNA, the CDR3 is TGTGCCAGCAGCCTCCGGGTAGCGGCCTACAATGAGCAGTTCTTC.

This clonotype was seen more than once but under ten times. The chain is built from TRBV20-1 and TRBJ2-5; either TRBD1 or TRBD2 may fit D (6 bases each). CDR3 length equals 15 residues. The ends were cut back, 0 bases at V and 1 base at J, with 12 bases in the middle. Germline-derived CDR1 and CDR2 are DFQATT and SNEGSKA (reference sequence). CDR3 DNA sequence: TGCAGTGCTAGAGATGGAGGGGACACCCAAGAGACCCAGTACTTC. Translated: CSARDGGDTQETQYF.

V and J are TRBV4-1 and TRBJ2-3; 7 nucleotides agree with TRBD2. The CDR3 totals 15 residues. V was clipped by 2 bases and J by 6 bases; unmatched bases: 8. Germline V gene sequence: CDR1 MGHRA, CDR2 YSYEKL. The CDR3 nucleotides read TGCGCCAGCAGCCAACCCCAGCGGGACCGCGATACGCAGTATTTT. Translation gives CASSQPQRDRDTQYF.

The chain couples TRBV6-5 to TRBJ2-1, with 9 nucleotides matching TRBD2. The CDR3 is 13 amino acids. V trimming: 5 bases; J trimming: 6 bases; junction bases outside the gene matches: 2. Germline V lookup: CDR1 MNHEY, CDR2 SVGAGI. CDR3 DNA sequence: TGTGCCAGCAGTGTACTAGCGGGCAATGAGCAGTTCTTC. Protein sequence: CASSVLAGNEQFF.

The J gene is TRBJ2-5, the V gene TRBV2, with D possibly TRBD1 on 6 matching bases. The germline V and J ends were trimmed by 6 bases and 8 bases, with 10 bases remaining between them. The CDR3 runs to 11 residues. Germline V gene data show CDR1 as SNHLY and CDR2 as FYNNEI. CDR3 sequence (DNA): TGTGCCAGCAGAGACAGGTTTACCCAGTACTTC. It translates to CASRDRFTQYF.

The J gene is TRBJ2-2, the V gene TRBV7-3, with D hard to call. The V and J ends lost 8 bases and 6 bases respectively, with 13 bases between them. This CDR3 is 13 amino acids long. CDR1 and CDR2 from the germline V gene are SGHTA and FQGTGA. This CDR3 is CASSELSAGELFF. As DNA, the CDR3 is TGTGCCAGCTCCGAGCTGTCGGCCGGGGAGCTGTTTTTT.

The chain uses TRBV15 and TRBJ2-4; D call uncertain. The J call may be in error: the DNA end matches TRBJ2-5 better. CDR1 and CDR2 from the germline V gene are LNHNV and YYDKDF (reference sequence). The CDR3 spans 16 residues. The CDR3 is CATSRVLRHLQETQYF. The CDR3 DNA sequence: TGTGCCACCAGCAGAGTCCTGCGACACCTACAAGAGACCCAGTACTTC.

This clonotype has a handful of counts. The V call is TRBV5-1, the J call TRBJ2-3; 7 bases agree with TRBD2. Germline V CDR1 and CDR2: SGHRS, YFSETQ. The CDR3 contains 15 residues. J lost 4 bases, V lost 0 bases, and 5 bases had no gene match. The CDR3 coding sequence is TGCGCCAGCAGCTTGGGGGGCCGGGAGGCAGATACGCAGTATTTT. Translated: CASSLGGREADTQYF.

Only a few counts were recorded for this clonotype. CDR3 sequence (DNA): TGTGCTAGTGGTCTGGGACAGCCGAGCTCCTATAATTCACCCCTCCACTTT. Its protein is CASGLGQPSSYNSPLHF. This chain connects TRBV12-5 to TRBJ1-6; 7 nucleotides line up with TRBD1. Trimming removed 5 bases from V and 0 bases from J; junction bases left unmatched: 7. Germline values: CDR1 LGHNT, CDR2 FRNRAP. The CDR3 extends over 17 amino acids.

This clonotype was detected ten times or more. The chain joins TRBV24-1 to TRBJ1-5; tentatively, D is TRBD1 (5 bases). Trimming left V 6 bases short and J 5 bases short, with 22 bases between. The CDR3 is made up of 17 amino acids. Germline values: CDR1 KGHDR, CDR2 SFDVKD. The CDR3 DNA reads as TGTGCCACCAGTACGGGCAGGCAATCCCGAGGGGATCAGCCCCAGCATTTT. Residues: CATSTGRQSRGDQPQHF.

This clonotype occurred many times. CDR3: CASSLPQPLRDKNNEQFF. In nucleotides, the CDR3 is TGTGCCAGCAGTTTACCCCAACCACTGCGAGACAAGAACAATGAGCAGTTCTTC. The genes are TRBV28 and TRBJ2-1; D is undetermined. Germline assignment: CDR1 MDHEN and CDR2 SYDVKM. The V gene lost 2 bases and the J gene lost 5 bases, with 22 bases spanning the gap. CDR3 length: 18 residues.

About this clonotype: A read error may be the cause here, since a much bigger clone is one base away. The chain couples TRBV7-9 to TRBJ1-5; a weak D match, TRBD1 (5 bases). This CDR3 comprises 16 residues. V was shortened by 5 bases and J by 5 bases, with 19 bases between the two germline ends. Germline loops: CDR1 SEHNR, CDR2 FQNEAQ (reference sequence). In DNA form, the CDR3 reads TGTGCCAGCAGCGGCGGGAGATGGGGGGAAGATCAGCCCCAGCATTTT. This codes for CASSGGRWGEDQPQHF.